Listed below are T cell receptor beta chains from one sample, sequenced in a study of blood T cell repertoires in COVID-19. Profiling relied on immunoSEQ multiplex PCR, and the TCRdb table lists in-frame clones only, not all of them. The top ten clones hold approximately 2.7% of a sample with roughly 140,000 clones, around four fifths of them seen once. The material sequenced was peripheral blood. All receptors come from a woman in her 40s with active or convalescent COVID-19. The CDR3 runs from the conserved cysteine through the conserved F or W. The D gene is left open where the match is weak. Clone size is stated in some rows and not others, as once, few, many or a class when expanded.

j_gene | len | abundance | d_gene | v_gene | CDR3aa | CDR3nt
TRBJ2-1 | 11 | - | - | TRBV2 | CPHYPGNEQFF | TGTCCGCACTACCCTGGCAATGAGCAGTTCTTC
TRBJ1-3 | 18 | - | - | TRBV13 | CASSPSGVLGGSGNTIYF | TGTGCCAGCAGCCCTTCCGGGGTTCTGGGCGGCTCTGGAAACACCATATATTTT
TRBJ2-7 | 17 | - | - | TRBV28 | CASTRGSAGYFSYEQYF | TGTGCCAGCACCCGGGGATCGGCCGGCTACTTCTCCTACGAGCAGTACTTC
TRBJ2-1 | 17 | - | TRBD2 | TRBV5-1 | CASSLDPSSGGAGEQFF | TGCGCCAGCAGCTTGGATCCCTCGAGCGGGGGGGCCGGTGAGCAGTTCTTC
TRBJ2-1 | 19 | - | TRBD2 | TRBV9 | CASSVQTSGRISSYNEQFF | TGTGCCAGCAGCGTACAAACTAGCGGGAGAATTTCCTCCTACAATGAGCAGTTCTTC
TRBJ1-1 | 16 | - | - | TRBV28 | CASSFPRGEGYTEAFF | TGTGCCAGCAGTTTTCCCCGAGGTGAGGGATACACTGAAGCTTTCTTT
TRBJ1-3 | 17 | once | TRBD1 | TRBV7-2 | CASSLVVQGASGNTIYF | TGTGCCAGCAGCTTAGTGGTACAGGGGGCTAGTGGAAACACCATATATTTT
TRBJ2-7 | 12 | - | - | TRBV28 | CASSLNRQGETF | TGTGCCAGCAGTTTAAATAGGCAGGGTGAGACCTTC
TRBJ1-2 | 12 | - | - | TRBV10-2 | CASSDPTAGYTF | TGCGCCAGCAGTGACCCGACAGCGGGCTACACCTTC
TRBJ1-5 | 15 | - | - | TRBV7-5 | CARSPPGHLDQPQHF | TGTGCCAGAAGCCCCCCGGGACATTTAGATCAGCCCCAGCATTTT
TRBJ2-3 | 15 | - | - | TRBV18 | CASSSWTTHSDTQYF | TGTGCCAGCTCATCCTGGACTACCCACTCTGATACGCAGTATTTT
TRBJ2-1 | 15 | few | - | TRBV5-1 | CASSLEGVRYNEQFF | TGCGCCAGCAGCTTGGAAGGCGTGAGGTACAATGAGCAGTTCTTC
TRBJ1-2 | 15 | - | TRBD1 | TRBV27 | CASSSYTGGLVGYTF | TGTGCCAGCAGTTCTTACACAGGGGGCCTGGTGGGCTACACCTTC
TRBJ2-1 | 14 | - | TRBD2 | TRBV10-3 | CATCPTSGANEQFF | TGTGCCACCTGCCCCACTAGCGGGGCGAATGAGCAGTTCTTC
TRBJ1-3 | 18 | - | - | TRBV11-2 | CASSLDRPQVGSGNTIYF | TGTGCCAGCAGCTTAGATAGACCCCAGGTCGGATCTGGAAACACCATATATTTT
TRBJ1-3 | 16 | - | - | TRBV4-2 | CASSQDRQSAGNTIYF | TGTGCCAGCAGCCAAGACAGGCAGTCAGCTGGAAACACCATATATTTT
TRBJ2-1 | 17 | - | - | TRBV12-5 | CASGFNTRDLFYNEQFF | TGTGCTAGTGGTTTCAACACCCGGGACTTGTTCTACAATGAGCAGTTCTTC
TRBJ1-4 | 17 | - | - | TRBV18 | CASSPRWVAGGNEKLFF | TGTGCCAGCTCACCACGTTGGGTCGCAGGCGGGAATGAAAAACTGTTTTTT
TRBJ2-3 | 17 | - | TRBD2 | TRBV28 | CASSLVGLAGGQNTQYF | TGTGCCAGCAGTTTAGTTGGACTAGCGGGGGGGCAGAATACGCAGTATTTT
TRBJ2-7 | 15 | - | - | TRBV3-1/TRBV3-2 | CASSQEGAPAYEQYF | TGTGCCAGCAGCCAAGAGGGAGCCCCGGCCTACGAGCAGTACTTC
TRBJ1-3 | 19 | - | TRBD1 | TRBV11-2 | CASSLRQGSAASSGNTIYF | TGTGCCAGCAGCTTACGACAGGGGTCGGCGGCGAGCTCTGGAAACACCATATATTTT
TRBJ1-6 | 13 | - | - | TRBV12-3/TRBV12-4 | CASSRVPGSPLHF | TGTGCCAGCAGCAGGGTGCCGGGTTCACCCCTCCACTTT
TRBJ2-7 | 14 | - | TRBD1 | TRBV7-9 | CASSLGTGTYEQYF | TGTGCCAGCAGCTTAGGGACAGGGACCTACGAGCAGTACTTC
TRBJ1-1 | 11 | - | - | TRBV28 | CASVLNTEAFF | TGTGCCAGCGTATTGAACACTGAAGCTTTCTTT
TRBJ1-2 | 16 | few | TRBD1 | TRBV10-3 | CAISEPRTGANYGYTF | TGTGCCATCAGTGAGCCCCGGACAGGGGCTAACTATGGCTACACCTTC
TRBJ2-3 | 16 | few | TRBD2 | TRBV7-6 | CASTRGLAGPTDTQYF | TGTGCCAGCACCAGAGGACTAGCGGGGCCCACAGATACGCAGTATTTT